The present entry profiles one T cell receptor beta chain with its context. The antigen it recognizes is unknown. One base away there is no much larger clone; base qualities are not given. This record belongs to a study of blood T cell repertoires in COVID-19 (TCRdb year 2020). Regarding the complete study: Samples covering the acute and convalescent phases of COVID-19 were provided by collaborators in the United States, Italy and Spain. The material from the prospective study consisted of cDNA or gDNA derived from T cells, B-cell-depleted T cells, or PBMCs. The dataset comprised deeply sampled blood TCRbeta repertoires from subjects exposed to, actively infected with, or recovered from COVID-19. The repertoires were released in a freely available public database meant as a resource for research on the immune response to SARS-CoV-2. The samples were drawn from two sources: the first 160 participants of the ongoing ImmuneRACE study, and 1,000 to 1,500 subjects contributed by 6 global collaborators. The sample metadata nearly always contained a de-identified subject ID, COVID-19 status, age in years and sex. Where available, HLA class I and class II types were taken from metadata supplied by the sample provider and were not determined by assay-based typing.

Another Seattle source contributed samples from volunteer blood donors who had recovered from COVID-19. The collaborating institutions used their own protocols to collect whole blood in K2EDTA tubes. Collaborator samples were shipped for TCRbeta analysis as frozen whole blood, isolated PBMCs, or DNA extracted from either sample type. V loses 11 bases of germline sequence and J loses 0 bases, and the interval between the two ends is 18 bases. From a lookup of the germline V gene, CDR1 and CDR2 are MNHEY and SVGAGI. The CDR3 starts with the cysteine, ends with the phenylalanine, and has 15 residues. The entry retains the CDR3 DNA only, 45 bases that are in frame from base 1. TCRbeta CDR3 regions were amplified from genomic DNA by means of the immunoSEQ Assay, a bias-controlled multiplex PCR. As for the original processing: Nucleated cell counts per sample were estimated from amplification of reference gene primers within the assay. To quantify the absolute abundance of each unique TCRbeta CDR3 rearrangement, sequence reads were collapsed and filtered. For each sample, productive Simpson clonality was calculated by taking the square root of Simpson's diversity index across productive rearrangements. Here the immuneACCESS table is served through TCRdb, limited to in-frame sequences with V and J called. Missing clones are a known gap in these copies; in checked studies unresolved V genes cover under half, and the rest lacks a known reason. The DNA was the basis for D and trimming; V, J and clone size are from that table. This sample holds a few hundred thousand clones; 65% to 90% were observed only once. The biggest ten clones account for about 1.4% of the sample.

Study-wide findings and limitations: Clinical and demographic metadata were provided uncurated, with the amount varying by source and participant.

The chain employs TRBV6-5 and TRBJ2-3; TRBD2 is possibly the D segment (6 matching bases). The TCR sequence derives from a woman aged 40-49 years who had recovered from COVID-19. Sequencing was performed on peripheral blood. The nucleotide sequence reads TGTGCCGGACAAGCGGGTCGACAGAGCACAGATACGCAGTATTTT. Protein translation: CAGQAGRQSTDTQYF.